These 27 T cell receptor beta chains were sequenced from one sample in a study of cytomegalovirus exposure and HLA in healthy donors. The PCR ran on 60 Vbeta and 13 Jbeta primers. Here immunoSEQ multiplex PCR was the method, and the copy in TCRdb shows in-frame clones only, minus some. The sample lists roughly 200,000 clones; around 86% were seen once. Sequencing was carried out using PBMCs. These receptors came from a young man in good health and CMV-seronegative.

The chain combines TRBV11-2 with TRBJ1-5, with 7 positions matching TRBD1. The CDR3 covers 16 residues. Germline CDR1 SGHAT, CDR2 FQNNGV. Trimming at V came to 4 bases and at J to 2 bases, leaving 8 bases not matched to a gene. CDR3 region: CASSSRQGRGNQPQHF. DNA of the CDR3: TGTGCCAGCAGCTCGAGACAGGGCAGGGGCAATCAGCCCCAGCATTTT. Supplemented by reference TRBV11-2 and TRBJ1-5, the full variable domain reads EAGVAQSPRYKIIEKRQSVAFWCNPISGHATLYWYQQILGQGPKLLIQFQNNGVVDDSQLPKDRFSAERLKGVDSTLKIQPAKLEDSAVYLCASSSRQGRGNQPQHFGDGTRLSIL.

V is TRBV5-6 and J is TRBJ2-3; D gene ambiguous. Trimming pared 3 bases from V and 0 bases from J, leaving 20 bases between. Germline CDR1 SGHDT, CDR2 YYEEEE. The CDR3 runs to 18 residues. In nucleotides, the CDR3 is TGTGCCAGCAGCTCCCCCCCGTCGGTGCGAACTAGCACAGATACGCAGTATTTT. Protein sequence: CASSSPPSVRTSTDTQYF.

This chain connects TRBV7-9 to TRBJ2-7, with 12 bases fitting TRBD2. Germline V gene data show CDR1 as SEHNR and CDR2 as FQNEAQ (reference sequence). The CDR3 has 16 amino acids. The V segment lost 0 bases and the J segment 7 bases; nucleotides outside the gene matches: 7. The CDR3 DNA is TGTGCCAGCAGCTTAGCGCGGGGACTAGCGGGCGAGGAGCAGTACTTC. Protein: CASSLARGLAGEEQYF. Variable domain in full (rest from reference TRBV7-9 and TRBJ2-7): DTGVSQNPRHKITKRGQNVTFRCDPISEHNRLYWYRQTLGQGPEFLTYFQNEAQLEKSRLLSDRFSAERPKGSFSTLEIQRTEQGDSAMYLCASSLARGLAGEEQYFGPGTRLTVT.

This sequence joins TRBV6-6 and TRBJ2-1, with TRBD2 matching 10 bases. V trimming: 10 bases; J trimming: 5 bases; junction bases outside the gene matches: 8. Germline V gene data show CDR1 as MNHNY and CDR2 as SVGAGI (reference sequence). The CDR3 is made up of 14 amino acids. The CDR3 sequence is CAISPAGGDNEQFF. The CDR3 DNA follows: TGTGCCATCTCACCAGCGGGGGGGGACAATGAGCAGTTCTTC.

The chain is built from TRBV5-6 and TRBJ2-7; D not resolved. V was trimmed by 4 bases and J by 2 bases, leaving 13 bases between them. CDR1 and CDR2 from the germline V gene are SGHDT and YYEEEE. The CDR3 covers 14 residues. The CDR3 nucleotides read TGTGCCAGCAGCACGACATCTTTCCCCTACGAGCAGTACTTC. Translation: CASSTTSFPYEQYF.

This sequence joins TRBV4-2 and TRBJ2-5, with 9 bases fitting TRBD2. The J call is uncertain, as TRBJ2-7 better fits the DNA end. The CDR3 extends over 16 amino acids. Germline values: CDR1 LGHNA, CDR2 YNFKEQ. As DNA, the CDR3 is TGTGCCAGCAGCCCTGTTACCGCGGGGGGGAGGAACGAGCAGTACTTC. It encodes CASSPVTAGGRNEQYF.

J is TRBJ2-2 and V is TRBV7-8; no reliable D call. Germline V gene sequence: CDR1 SGHVS, CDR2 FQNEAQ. Trimming cost V 2 bases and J 3 bases, with 10 bases left between them. The CDR3 loop spans 15 amino acids. The CDR3 is CASSLIGGDTGELFF. The CDR3 DNA follows: TGTGCCAGCAGCTTAATCGGCGGAGACACCGGGGAGCTGTTTTTT.

As to this clone: This specimen includes other DNA sequences encoding the same CDR3. The genes are TRBV7-2 and TRBJ2-7; D might be TRBD2 (5 bases). Germline loops: CDR1 SGHTA, CDR2 FQGNSA. V lost 1 base and J lost 3, with 7 bases in between. This CDR3 is built from 13 residues. The DNA of the CDR3 is TGTGCCAGCAGCTTAGGGGCGGGCTACGAGCAGTACTTC. Protein product: CASSLGAGYEQYF. Using reference TRBV7-2 and TRBJ2-7 for the parts outside the CDR3, the full variable domain is GAGVSQSPSNKVTEKGKDVELRCDPISGHTALYWYRQSLGQGLEFLIYFQGNSAPDKSGLPSDRFSAERTGGSVSTLTIQRTQQEDSAVYLCASSLGAGYEQYFGPGTRLTVT.

The DNA of the CDR3 is TGTGCCAGCAGCTTGGATAGTGGGACACCCTATGGCTACACCTTC. Its translation: CASSLDSGTPYGYTF. The chain combines TRBV5-4 with TRBJ1-2, with a weak D call TRBD1 (6 bases). Between the trimmed V and J ends, which lost 0 bases and 4 bases, there was a span of 13 bases. The CDR3 is 15 amino acids. Germline CDR1 SGHNT, CDR2 YYREEE (reference sequence).

The chain has TRBV16 and TRBJ1-1, with 7 bases fitting TRBD1. The CDR3 is 15 residues long. The junction had 3 bases not matched to a gene; V was cut back by 2 bases and J by 0 bases. CDR1 KGHSY and CDR2 FQNENV come from the germline V gene. Here the CDR3 DNA reads TGTGCCAGCAGCCAAGAAAGGGGGCTGAACACTGAAGCTTTCTTT. Protein product: CASSQERGLNTEAFF.

The DNA for the CDR3 is TGTGCCAGCAGTTGGAGCTCCTATAATTCACCCCTCCACTTT. This translates into CASSWSSYNSPLHF. The chain uses TRBV7-8 and TRBJ1-6; D ambiguous. Germline CDR1 SGHVS, CDR2 FQNEAQ. The CDR3 length is 14 residues. V was trimmed by 6 bases and J by 0 bases, leaving 6 bases between them.

The chain employs TRBV6-5 and TRBJ2-7; TRBD1 might be the D (7 bases). The CDR3 length is 14 residues. The germline V gene has CDR1 MNHEY and CDR2 SVGAGI. Trimming cost V 5 bases and J 6 bases, with 17 bases left between them. CDR3 protein: CASSPSRGDGEQYF. DNA of the CDR3: TGTGCCAGCAGTCCATCCAGGGGGGACGGCGAGCAGTACTTC.

CDR3 in DNA: TGTGCCAGTAGTAGGCAGACAACGGCTTACAATGAGCAGTTCTTC. Residues: CASSRQTTAYNEQFF. This rearrangement joins TRBV19 to TRBJ2-1; no reliable D call. The CDR3 length is 15 residues. Germline CDR1 and CDR2: LNHDA and SQIVND (reference sequence). V was clipped by 4 bases and J by 4 bases, with 14 bases between them.

The V gene is TRBV5-4, the J gene TRBJ2-5, with a weak D call TRBD2 (6 bases). CDR3 length: 17 amino acids. The germline gives CDR1 SGHNT, CDR2 YYREEE (reference sequence). Trimming cost V 1 base and J 5 bases, with 21 bases left between them. The CDR3 DNA reads as TGTGCCAGCAGCTTGTTAGGTCGGAGGGCTGATCGTGAGACCCAGTACTTC. The encoded protein is CASSLLGRRADRETQYF.

J is TRBJ1-1 and V is TRBV4-2; a weak D match, TRBD1 (5 bases). The CDR3 length is 17 residues. The V end lost 0 bases, the J end lost 0 bases, and 14 bases lay between the germline ends. The germline gives CDR1 LGHNA, CDR2 YNFKEQ. The CDR3: CASSQDRVREMNTEAFF. The CDR3 coding sequence is TGTGCCAGCAGCCAAGATCGGGTCAGGGAAATGAACACTGAAGCTTTCTTT.

The gene calls are TRBV6-6 and TRBJ1-4, with a tentative D call TRBD1 (5 bases). This CDR3 has 15 amino acids. The V end was cut by 4 bases, the J end by 8 bases, with 17 bases between. Germline loops: CDR1 MNHNY, CDR2 SVGAGI (reference sequence). DNA for the CDR3: TGTGCCAGCAGTTCCCCCGGGGGTCTGGGAGAAAAACTGTTTTTT. Its translation: CASSSPGGLGEKLFF.

This sequence joins TRBV27 and TRBJ1-5, with 9 bases that match TRBD1. The V gene's germline CDR1 is MNHEY and CDR2 SMNVEV (reference sequence). This CDR3 contains 15 residues. V shed 0 bases and J 6 bases; nucleotides not matched to a gene: 3. The CDR3 DNA reads as TGTGCCAGCAGTTTATCAACAGGGGGCGGTCAGCCCCAGCATTTT. It encodes CASSLSTGGGQPQHF.

CDR3 sequence: CASSRKLAGGGNEQFF. CDR3 sequence (DNA): TGCGCCAGCAGCCGCAAACTAGCGGGGGGAGGGAATGAGCAGTTCTTC. V is TRBV4-3 and J is TRBJ2-1, with TRBD2 matching over 12 bases. With V trimmed by 4 bases and J by 7 bases, 8 bases remained unmatched. This CDR3 region has 16 residues. Germline V gene lookup returns CDR1 LGHNA and CDR2 YSLEER.

V is TRBV4-1 and J is TRBJ1-2; no reliable D call. V lost 4 bases and J lost 4, with 16 bases in between. Germline V gene lookup returns CDR1 MGHRA and CDR2 YSYEKL. The CDR3 is 15 amino acids. CDR3 sequence reads: CASSRAGSRGYGYTF. The CDR3 bases are TGCGCCAGCAGCCGGGCGGGGAGTCGTGGCTATGGCTACACCTTC.

The rearrangement links TRBV5-8 to TRBJ2-3, with 12 bases matching TRBD2. V lost 4 bases to trimming and J lost 6 bases; unmatched junction nucleotides: 18. Germline assignment: CDR1 SGHTS and CDR2 YDEGEE. The length of the CDR3 is 19 residues. CDR3 sequence reads: CASSPRLAGALLSSDTQYF. CDR3 sequence (DNA): TGTGCCAGCAGCCCGAGACTAGCGGGAGCCTTGTTGAGCAGTGATACGCAGTATTTT.

V and J are TRBV28 and TRBJ2-7, with 7 bases aligning to TRBD2. Germline loops: CDR1 MDHEN, CDR2 SYDVKM. The CDR3 sequence is 14 residues long. V lost 9 bases and J lost 4; bases outside the gene matches: 12. The CDR3 DNA sequence: TGTGCCAGTTCCCGGGACTACACCCGTTACGAGCAGTACTTC. This codes for CASSRDYTRYEQYF.

The chain uses TRBV6-5 and TRBJ1-5, with 10 nucleotides matching TRBD1. The germline CDR1 and CDR2 sequences are MNHEY and SVGAGI. V shed 9 bases and J 6 bases; nucleotides not matched to a gene: 8. This CDR3 comprises 14 residues. CDR3 sequence reads: CASRTGGSGQPQHF. CDR3 coding DNA: TGTGCCAGTAGGACAGGGGGTAGTGGTCAGCCCCAGCATTTT.

The chain joins TRBV14 to TRBJ2-7, with 11 bases that match TRBD1. The CDR3 loop spans 16 amino acids. The germline CDR1 and CDR2 sequences are SGHDN and FVKESK. Unmatched junction bases numbered 8, after V lost 0 bases and J lost 7 bases. The CDR3 sequence is CASSQDPGQGDREQYF. The CDR3 DNA reads as TGTGCCAGCAGCCAAGATCCGGGACAGGGGGACCGAGAGCAGTACTTC.

The CDR3 DNA follows: TGTGCCAGCAGCAAGATGACAGGGGTTTTTGGAGAGACCCAGTACTTC. Residues: CASSKMTGVFGETQYF. The rearrangement links TRBV21-1 to TRBJ2-5; the D call TRBD1 from the table was never checked on the DNA. TRBV21-1 is flagged as a pseudogene. CDR3 size: 16 residues.

CDR3 coding DNA: TGCGCCAGCAGCTTGGTTCAGGGTGGAAATGAAAAACTGTTTTTT. Protein product: CASSLVQGGNEKLFF. This chain connects TRBV5-1 to TRBJ1-4; D is possibly TRBD1 (5 bases). The CDR3 covers 15 residues. V lost 0 bases and J 5 bases, leaving 11 bases between the germline ends. In germline, CDR1 is SGHRS, CDR2 YFSETQ.

This clone was counted a few times. The chain links TRBV18 to TRBJ2-2; no firm D call. Trimming cost V 3 bases and J 8 bases, with 7 bases left between them. The length of the CDR3 is 12 residues. Germline V gene sequence: CDR1 KGHSH, CDR2 LQKENI. The CDR3 protein is CASSPTRGELFF. The CDR3 DNA reads TGTGCCAGCTCACCGACTCGGGGGGAGCTGTTTTTT.

Only a few counts were recorded for this clone. The chain links TRBV27 to TRBJ1-2, with 9 bases matching TRBD1. Germline assignment: CDR1 MNHEY and CDR2 SMNVEV (reference sequence). Trimming took 4 bases from V and 0 from J; bases not matched to a gene: 15. There are 19 residues in the CDR3. CDR3 residues: CASSSPTFAGTGTNYGYTF. CDR3 sequence (DNA): TGTGCCAGCAGTTCGCCCACCTTCGCCGGGACAGGGACTAACTATGGCTACACCTTC.